A few counts support the clone carrying this T cell receptor (beta chain). The antigen is undetermined. Other DNA sequences of this sample code for an identical CDR3. This specimen belongs to a study of CD8+ T cells in alopecia areata. Germline V lookup: CDR1 SQVTM, CDR2 ANQGSEA. The CDR3 totals 14 residues. Trimming at V came to 5 bases and at J to 1 base, leaving 4 bases not matched to a gene. It was cDNA, reverse transcribed from extracted RNA, that served as the sequencing template. The protocol was immunoSEQ multiplex PCR, while the TCRdb copy is restricted to in-frame clones and leaves out a portion. The table shows about 150,000 clones, with 40% to 50% occurring only once. Study outcomes and limitations: Scalp samples also yield sequences of resident alphabeta T cells from normal skin.

The receptor was derived from a human donor with alopecia areata. V and J are TRBV29-1 and TRBJ1-1, with 10 positions matching TRBD1. The sample comprised CD4+ T cells sorted from blood. CDR3 sequence: CSVRGDRGNTEAFF. Here the CDR3 DNA reads TGCAGCGTTCGAGGGGACAGGGGGAACACTGAAGCTTTCTTT. Using reference TRBV29-1 and TRBJ1-1 for the parts outside the CDR3, the full variable domain is SAVISQKPSRDICQRGTSLTIQCQVDSQVTMMFWYRQQPGQSLTLIATANQGSEATYESGFVIDKFPISRPNLTFSTLTVSNMSPEDSSIYLCSVRGDRGNTEAFFGQGTRLTVV.